Listed here are 17 T cell receptor beta chains from one sample, sequenced in a study of identical twins. TCRdb reanalysed the 5' RACE reads using MiXCR and keeps one entry per CDR3 protein. The sample holds 220,000 or so distinct CDR3 sequences, around 6.6% seen once. These records were also assigned to another study, of yellow fever vaccine responses in identical twins.

Sequencing input: memory (CD45RO+) T cells sorted from blood. These receptors all stem from a woman under 30 in good health.

The chain carries TRBV28 and TRBJ2-1; 8 bases fit TRBD1. V lost 5 bases and J lost 5; bases outside the gene matches: 5. CDR3 length: 14 residues. Germline CDR1 is MDHEN and CDR2 is SYDVKM. The CDR3 bases are TGTGCCAGCAGTCGACAGGGGACGAACAATGAGCAGTTCTTC. Its protein product is CASSRQGTNNEQFF.

This clonotype was counted ten times or more. The V gene is TRBV27, the J gene TRBJ1-6; D is perhaps TRBD1 (5 bases). The V gene lost 4 bases and the J gene lost 6 bases, with 16 bases spanning the gap. The CDR3 is 16 amino acids. Per germline, CDR1 MNHEY and CDR2 SMNVEV (reference sequence). The CDR3 coding sequence is TGTGCCAGCAGTTCCTTGGGGCAGTCGGGTAATTCACCCCTCCACTTT. Translation: CASSSLGQSGNSPLHF.

This clonotype was seen at least ten times. V usage is TRBV6-5 and J usage is TRBJ2-7, with D possibly being TRBD1 (6 bases). V lost 4 bases, J lost 2 bases, and 12 bases lay in between. The V gene's germline CDR1 is MNHEY and CDR2 SVGAGI. The length of the CDR3 is 14 residues. CDR3 bases: TGTGCCAGCAGTTCCTCACAGGGTCCCTACGAGCAGTACTTC. Translating it yields CASSSSQGPYEQYF.

There are a few counts of this clonotype. The V call is TRBV2, the J call TRBJ2-5; TRBD2 agrees at 11 bases. The germline V gene encodes CDR1 SNHLY and CDR2 FYNNEI. Unmatched junction bases numbered 5, after V lost 6 bases and J lost 2 bases. This CDR3 has 15 residues. The CDR3, as DNA: TGTGCCAGCAGGAGGGGACTAGCGGTGCAAGAGACCCAGTACTTC. Its translation is CASRRGLAVQETQYF.

This clonotype came up a few times. The chain employs TRBV5-1 and TRBJ2-5, with 8 bases fitting TRBD2. From germline, CDR1 is SGHRS and CDR2 YFSETQ. Germline trimming cut 1 base from V and 4 bases from J; bases unmatched to any gene: 6. The CDR3 is 15 amino acids. As DNA, the CDR3 is TGCGCCAGCAGCTTGCAAGCGGGAGATGGAGAGACCCAGTACTTC. It yields the protein CASSLQAGDGETQYF.

This clonotype was found many times. V gene TRBV4-2 combines with J gene TRBJ2-1, with 10 bases lining up with TRBD2. The CDR3 contains 16 residues. Unmatched junction bases numbered 11, after V lost 4 bases and J lost 8 bases. The germline V gene has CDR1 LGHNA and CDR2 YNFKEQ. CDR3 nucleotides: TGTGCCAGCAGCCTAAACTCCCCCCTAGCGGGGGATGAGCAGTTCTTC. Translation: CASSLNSPLAGDEQFF.

Only a few counts were recorded for this clonotype. V and J are TRBV6-1 and TRBJ2-4; D remains unclear. V was cut by 8 bases and J by 0 bases, with 17 bases left in between. Germline-derived CDR1 and CDR2 are MNHNS and SASEGT. The CDR3 loop spans 16 amino acids. Here the CDR3 reads CASGNHSPLAKNIQYF. The CDR3 DNA reads as TGTGCCAGCGGAAACCATTCTCCCCTAGCCAAAAACATTCAGTACTTC.

This clonotype was counted ten times or more. The CDR3 nucleotides read TGTGCCAGCAGCTTCGGCCTCGTCACCGGGGAGCTGTTTTTT. Its protein product is CASSFGLVTGELFF. The J gene is TRBJ2-2, the V gene TRBV14; D is unclear. CDR1 and CDR2 from the germline V gene are SGHDN and FVKESK. V gave up 5 bases and J gave up 4 bases, with 11 bases separating them. The CDR3 extends over 14 amino acids.

The table lists this clonotype with a few counts. This chain connects TRBV13 to TRBJ2-1; 14 bases agree with TRBD2. Per the germline V gene, CDR1 is PRHDT and CDR2 is FYEKMQ (reference sequence). The ends lost 7 bases at V and 10 bases at J; junction bases unmatched: 9. The CDR3 is 15 residues long. The CDR3 protein is CASTPGTSGSGEQFF. CDR3 in DNA: TGTGCCAGCACGCCCGGGACTAGCGGGAGTGGGGAGCAGTTCTTC. Supplemented by reference TRBV13 and TRBJ2-1, the full variable domain reads AAGVIQSPRHLIKEKRETATLKCYPIPRHDTVYWYQQGPGQDPQFLISFYEKMQSDKGSIPDRFSAQQFSDYHSELNMSSLELGDSALYFCASTPGTSGSGEQFFGPGTRLTVL.

V gene TRBV7-8 combines with J gene TRBJ2-7, with TRBD1 identical over 10 bases. The CDR3 has 16 amino acids. The germline V gene has CDR1 SGHVS and CDR2 FQNEAQ. The V gene end was trimmed by 0 bases and the J gene end by 1 base; junction bases not matched to a gene: 3. CDR3: CASSLAPGQGSYEQYV. CDR3 bases: TGTGCCAGCAGCTTAGCTCCGGGACAGGGGTCCTACGAGCAGTACGTC.

This clonotype was seen only a few times. The gene calls are TRBV3-1 and TRBJ1-1; D is unresolved. The V end lost 4 bases, the J end lost 3 bases, and 6 bases lay between the germline ends. The germline gives CDR1 LGHDT, CDR2 YNNKEL (reference sequence). This CDR3 comprises 12 residues. The CDR3 reads CASSLIDTEAFF. The CDR3 region has the DNA TGTGCCAGCAGCCTTATTGACACTGAAGCTTTCTTT.

The chain joins TRBV20-1 to TRBJ2-3, with 8 nucleotides matching TRBD2. This CDR3 spans 17 amino acids. Trimming at V came to 3 bases and at J to 4 bases, leaving 15 bases not matched to a gene. The germline gives CDR1 DFQATT, CDR2 SNEGSKA (reference sequence). The CDR3 is CSASTGSGVFWADTQYF. CDR3 nucleotides: TGCAGTGCTAGCACGGGTAGCGGGGTGTTTTGGGCAGATACGCAGTATTTT.

This clonotype occurred a few times. CDR3 amino acids: CASSGAGAGYTF. CDR3 sequence (DNA): TGTGCCAGCAGTGGGGCGGGAGCTGGCTACACCTTC. This rearrangement joins TRBV27 to TRBJ1-2, with TRBD1 as a possible D gene (5 bases). V lost 5 bases and J 7 bases, leaving 11 bases between the germline ends. Germline CDR1 is MNHEY and CDR2 is SMNVEV (reference sequence). The CDR3 covers 12 residues.

This clonotype was seen many times. The CDR3 here is CATSDFLGSDPENQETQYF. CDR3 nucleotide sequence: TGTGCCACCAGTGATTTCCTGGGCTCGGACCCAGAAAATCAAGAGACCCAGTACTTC. This rearrangement joins TRBV24-1 to TRBJ2-5; D remains ambiguous. The CDR3 runs to 19 residues. Germline V gene sequence: CDR1 KGHDR, CDR2 SFDVKD. Trimming took 1 base from V and 2 from J, leaving 22 bases between them.

This clonotype came up a few times. The V gene is TRBV20-1, the J gene TRBJ2-7; D is perhaps TRBD2 (6 bases). Trimming shortened V by 1 base and J by 8 bases, and 15 bases separated the two germline ends. Per germline, CDR1 DFQATT and CDR2 SNEGSKA (reference sequence). The CDR3 contains 13 residues. CDR3 amino acids: CSARAGDWAQQYF. CDR3 DNA sequence: TGCAGTGCTAGAGCGGGGGATTGGGCCCAGCAGTACTTC.

This clonotype appeared a few times. One end of the junction is discordant with germline, which a read error may explain. The rearrangement joins TRBV6-4 to TRBJ2-2; tentative D call: TRBD2 (5 bases). CDR1 is MRHNA, CDR2 SNTAGT, per germline. The CDR3 extends over 14 amino acids. CDR3 protein: CASRDSRETGELFF. The CDR3 region has the DNA TGTGCCAGCAGGGACTCCCGGGAAACCGGGGAGCTGTTTTTT.

The chain uses TRBV20-1 and TRBJ2-1; D uncertain. This CDR3 is 11 amino acids long. The germline CDR1 and CDR2 sequences are DFQATT and SNEGSKA (reference sequence). The V gene lost 1 base and the J gene lost 10 bases, with 8 bases spanning the gap. CDR3: CSARGVGEQFF. The CDR3 coding sequence is TGCAGTGCTAGAGGTGTGGGGGAGCAGTTCTTC.